This T cell receptor beta chain was recovered during a study of cytomegalovirus exposure and HLA in healthy donors. General observations from the study: For TCR beta chains, V- and J-gene trimming was later linked to a missense DCLRE1C variant. Among TCR sequences, most were rare, though some public TCRs appeared in many donors. Sequencing depth across donors, presence/absence analyses assumed, was roughly uniform.

The germline CDR1 and CDR2 sequences are MDHEN and SYDVKM. Trimming stripped 8 bases from V and 4 bases from J, with 15 bases between. The CDR3 is made up of 15 amino acids. The PCR ran on 60 Vbeta and 13 Jbeta primers. Authors' analysis steps: In a later analysis, the count reached 80 million or so unique TCR beta chains, with about 10 million shared. Method: immunoSEQ multiplex PCR; TCRdb's copy keeps in-frame clones and lacks some. The V and J calls and clone size were taken over from that table, and D and trimming were inferred from the DNA. The sample has 80,000 to 95,000 clones, roughly 79% seen once. For this clone: As yet, its antigen is unknown.

This clonotype was sampled from a woman in her 30s in good health and CMV-seronegative. Material: PBMCs. This chain uses TRBV28 with TRBJ1-6; perhaps TRBD1 as D (6 bases). The CDR3 nucleotides read TGTGCCAGCGCCGATCCGGGACATTATAATTCACCCCTCCACTTT. Its translation is CASADPGHYNSPLHF.